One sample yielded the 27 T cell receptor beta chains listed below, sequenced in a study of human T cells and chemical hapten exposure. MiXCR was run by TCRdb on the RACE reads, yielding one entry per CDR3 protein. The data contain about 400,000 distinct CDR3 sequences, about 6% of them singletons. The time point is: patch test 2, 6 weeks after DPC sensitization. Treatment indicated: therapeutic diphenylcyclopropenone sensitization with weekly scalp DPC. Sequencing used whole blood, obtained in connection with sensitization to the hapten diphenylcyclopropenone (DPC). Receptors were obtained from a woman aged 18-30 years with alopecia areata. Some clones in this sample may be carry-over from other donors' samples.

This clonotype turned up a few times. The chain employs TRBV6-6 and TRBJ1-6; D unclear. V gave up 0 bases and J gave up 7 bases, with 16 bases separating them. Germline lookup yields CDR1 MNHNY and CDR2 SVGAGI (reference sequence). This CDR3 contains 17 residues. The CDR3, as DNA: TGTGCCAGCAGTTACTCGATCCGGCAGTCAACGAATTCACCCCTCCACTTT. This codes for CASSYSIRQSTNSPLHF.

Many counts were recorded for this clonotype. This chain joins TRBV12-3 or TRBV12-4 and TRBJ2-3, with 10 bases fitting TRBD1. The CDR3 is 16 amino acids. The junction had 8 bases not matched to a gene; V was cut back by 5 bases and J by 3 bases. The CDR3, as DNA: TGTGCCAGCAGTCCCATGGGACAGGGGTCAACAGATACGCAGTATTTT. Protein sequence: CASSPMGQGSTDTQYF.

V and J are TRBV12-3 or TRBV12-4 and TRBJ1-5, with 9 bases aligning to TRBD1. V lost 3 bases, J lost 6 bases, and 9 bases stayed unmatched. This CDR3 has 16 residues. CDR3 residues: CASSFRGGQGVQPQHF. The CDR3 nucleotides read TGTGCCAGCAGTTTCCGCGGGGGACAGGGAGTTCAGCCCCAGCATTTT.

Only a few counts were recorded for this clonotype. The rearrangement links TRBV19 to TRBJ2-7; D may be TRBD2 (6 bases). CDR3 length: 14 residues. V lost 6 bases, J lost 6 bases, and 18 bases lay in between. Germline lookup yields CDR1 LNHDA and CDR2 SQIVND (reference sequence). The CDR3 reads CASSTPGETREQYF. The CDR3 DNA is TGTGCCAGTAGCACCCCGGGGGAGACCCGCGAGCAGTACTTC.

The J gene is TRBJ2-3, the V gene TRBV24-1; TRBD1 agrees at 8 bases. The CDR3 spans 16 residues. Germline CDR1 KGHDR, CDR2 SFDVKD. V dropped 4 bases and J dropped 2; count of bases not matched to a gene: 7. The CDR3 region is CATSEGDRRFTDTQYF. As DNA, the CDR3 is TGTGCCACCAGTGAAGGGGACAGGAGGTTCACAGATACGCAGTATTTT.

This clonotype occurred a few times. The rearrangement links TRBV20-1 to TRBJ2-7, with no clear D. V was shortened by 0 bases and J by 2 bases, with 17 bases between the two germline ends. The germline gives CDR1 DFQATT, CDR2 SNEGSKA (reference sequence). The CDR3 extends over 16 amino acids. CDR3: CSARDHGAPKTYEQYF. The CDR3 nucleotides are TGCAGTGCTAGAGATCATGGCGCTCCAAAGACCTACGAGCAGTACTTC.

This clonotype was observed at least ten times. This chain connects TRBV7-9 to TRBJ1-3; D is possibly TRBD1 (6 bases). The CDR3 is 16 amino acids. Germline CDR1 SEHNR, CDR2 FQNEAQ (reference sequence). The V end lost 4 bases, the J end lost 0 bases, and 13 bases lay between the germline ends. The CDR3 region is CASSSLRQDSGNTIYF. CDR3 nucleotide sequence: TGTGCCAGCAGCTCCCTCCGACAGGACTCTGGAAACACCATATATTTT.

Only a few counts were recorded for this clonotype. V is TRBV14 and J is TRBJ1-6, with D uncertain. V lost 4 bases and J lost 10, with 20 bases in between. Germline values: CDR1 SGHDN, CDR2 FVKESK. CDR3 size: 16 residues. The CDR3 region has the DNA TGTGCCAGCAGCCGGAGAGGGATTCAAGGATTGTCACCCCTCCACTTT. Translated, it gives CASSRRGIQGLSPLHF.

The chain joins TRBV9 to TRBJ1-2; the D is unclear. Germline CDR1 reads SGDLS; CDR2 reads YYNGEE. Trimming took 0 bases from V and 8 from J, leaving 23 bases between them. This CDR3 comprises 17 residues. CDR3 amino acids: CASSVANSRQRVEGYTF. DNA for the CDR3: TGTGCCAGCAGCGTAGCTAACTCCCGGCAGAGGGTTGAGGGCTACACCTTC.

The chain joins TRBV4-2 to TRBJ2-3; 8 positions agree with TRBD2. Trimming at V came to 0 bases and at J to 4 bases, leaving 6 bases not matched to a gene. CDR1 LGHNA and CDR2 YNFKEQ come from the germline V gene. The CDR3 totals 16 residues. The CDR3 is CASSQDYGLASDTQYF. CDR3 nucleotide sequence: TGTGCCAGCAGCCAAGATTATGGACTAGCATCAGATACGCAGTATTTT.

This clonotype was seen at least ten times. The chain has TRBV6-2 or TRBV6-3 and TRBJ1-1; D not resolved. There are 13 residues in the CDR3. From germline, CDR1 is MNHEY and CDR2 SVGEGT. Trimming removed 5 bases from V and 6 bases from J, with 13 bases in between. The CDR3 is CASSPTRVAEAFF. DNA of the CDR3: TGTGCCAGCAGTCCCACCCGGGTGGCTGAAGCTTTCTTT.

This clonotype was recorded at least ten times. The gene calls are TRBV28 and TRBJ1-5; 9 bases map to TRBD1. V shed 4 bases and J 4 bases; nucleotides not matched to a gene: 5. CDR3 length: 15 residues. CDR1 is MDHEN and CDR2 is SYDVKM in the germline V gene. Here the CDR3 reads CASSSPGQGNQPQHF. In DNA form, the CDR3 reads TGTGCCAGCAGTTCTCCGGGACAGGGAAATCAGCCCCAGCATTTT.

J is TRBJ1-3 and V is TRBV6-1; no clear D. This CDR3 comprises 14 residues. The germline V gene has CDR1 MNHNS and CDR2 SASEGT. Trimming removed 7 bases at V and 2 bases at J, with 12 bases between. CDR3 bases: TGTGCCAGCATAGAGCGCTGGCCTGGAAACACCATATATTTT. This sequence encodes CASIERWPGNTIYF.

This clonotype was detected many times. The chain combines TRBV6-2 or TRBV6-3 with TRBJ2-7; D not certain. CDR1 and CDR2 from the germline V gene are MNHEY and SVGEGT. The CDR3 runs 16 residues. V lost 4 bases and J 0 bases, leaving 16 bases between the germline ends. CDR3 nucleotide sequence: TGTGCCAGCAGTTCCTGGACCCAACCGAGCTCCTACGAGCAGTACTTC. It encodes CASSSWTQPSSYEQYF.

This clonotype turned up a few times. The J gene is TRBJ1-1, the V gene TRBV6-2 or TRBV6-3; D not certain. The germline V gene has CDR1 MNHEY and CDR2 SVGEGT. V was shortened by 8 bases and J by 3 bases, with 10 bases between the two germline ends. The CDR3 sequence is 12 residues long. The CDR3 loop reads CASRAPDTEAFF. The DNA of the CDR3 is TGTGCCAGCCGGGCCCCGGACACTGAAGCTTTCTTT.

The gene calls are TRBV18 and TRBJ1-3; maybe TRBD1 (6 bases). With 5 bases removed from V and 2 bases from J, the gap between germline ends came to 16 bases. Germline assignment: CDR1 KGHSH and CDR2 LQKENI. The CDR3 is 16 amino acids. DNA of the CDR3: TGTGCCAGCTCATCGTTCTCAGGGGTCGCTGGAAACACCATATATTTT. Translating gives CASSSFSGVAGNTIYF. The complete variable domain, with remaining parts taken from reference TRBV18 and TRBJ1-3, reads NAGVMQNPRHLVRRRGQEARLRCSPMKGHSHVYWYRQLPEEGLKFMVYLQKENIIDESGMPKERFSAEFPKEGPSILRIQQVVRGDSAAYFCASSSFSGVAGNTIYFGEGSWLTVV.

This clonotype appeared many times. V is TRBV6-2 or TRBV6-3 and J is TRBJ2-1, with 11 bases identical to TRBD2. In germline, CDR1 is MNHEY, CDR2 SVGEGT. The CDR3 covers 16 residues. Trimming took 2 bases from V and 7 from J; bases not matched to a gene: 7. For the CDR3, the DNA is TGTGCCAGCAGTTACAGTAGCGGGGGGGCTTTGAATGAGCAGTTCTTC. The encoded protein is CASSYSSGGALNEQFF.

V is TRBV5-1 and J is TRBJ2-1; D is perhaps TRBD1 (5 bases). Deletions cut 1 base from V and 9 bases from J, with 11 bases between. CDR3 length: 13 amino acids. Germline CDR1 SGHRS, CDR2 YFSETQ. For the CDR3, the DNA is TGCGCCAGCAGCTTGAAGGGGCATGGTGAGCAGTTCTTC. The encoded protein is CASSLKGHGEQFF.

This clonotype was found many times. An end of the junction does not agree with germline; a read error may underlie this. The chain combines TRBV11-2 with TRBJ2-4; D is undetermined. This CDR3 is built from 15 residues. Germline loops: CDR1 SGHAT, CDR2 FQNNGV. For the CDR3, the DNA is TGTGCCAGCAGATTAGGACCCTTAGCCAAAAACATTCAGTACTTC. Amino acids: CASRLGPLAKNIQYF.

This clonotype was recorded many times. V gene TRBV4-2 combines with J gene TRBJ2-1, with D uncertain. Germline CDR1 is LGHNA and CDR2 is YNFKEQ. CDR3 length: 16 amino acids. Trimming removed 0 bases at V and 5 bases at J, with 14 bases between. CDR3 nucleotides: TGTGCCAGCAGCCAAGATGAGCGACCCAGGCACAATGAGCAGTTCTTC. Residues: CASSQDERPRHNEQFF.

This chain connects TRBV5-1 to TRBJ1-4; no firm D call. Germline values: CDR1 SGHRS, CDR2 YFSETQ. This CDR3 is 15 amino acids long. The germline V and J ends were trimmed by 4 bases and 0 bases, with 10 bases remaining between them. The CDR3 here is CASSLGISTNEKLFF. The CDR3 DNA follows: TGCGCCAGCAGCCTTGGTATATCAACTAATGAAAAACTGTTTTTT.

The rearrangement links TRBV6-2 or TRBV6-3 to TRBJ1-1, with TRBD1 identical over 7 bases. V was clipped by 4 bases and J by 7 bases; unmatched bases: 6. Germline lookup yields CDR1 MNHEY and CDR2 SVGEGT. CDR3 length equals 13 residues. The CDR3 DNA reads TGTGCCAGCAGTTGGGGGGGGGACAGTGAAGCTTTCTTT. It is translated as CASSWGGDSEAFF.

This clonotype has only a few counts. CDR3 DNA sequence: TGTGCCAGCAGCCAGGGACTTTCAGACTCTGGAAACACCATATATTTT. Encoded protein: CASSQGLSDSGNTIYF. V gene TRBV3-1 combines with J gene TRBJ1-3, with D possibly matching TRBD1 (5 bases). Per the germline V gene, CDR1 is LGHDT and CDR2 is YNNKEL (reference sequence). The CDR3 contains 16 residues. Deletions cut 3 bases from V and 0 bases from J, with 12 bases between.

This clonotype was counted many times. In DNA form, the CDR3 reads TGCGCCAGCGGGAAGACAGGGGGACTCTCTGGAAACACCATATATTTT. It is translated as CASGKTGGLSGNTIYF. The chain is built from TRBV5-1 and TRBJ1-3; 9 bases fit TRBD1. The CDR3 has 16 amino acids. CDR1 is SGHRS, CDR2 YFSETQ, per germline. The ends lost 7 bases at V and 0 bases at J; junction bases unmatched: 8.

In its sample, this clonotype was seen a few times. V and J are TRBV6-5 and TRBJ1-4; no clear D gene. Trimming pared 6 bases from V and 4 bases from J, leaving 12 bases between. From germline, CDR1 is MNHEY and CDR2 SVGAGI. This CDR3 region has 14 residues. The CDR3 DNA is TGTGCCAGCAGCCCCACGGAACTTAATGAAAAACTGTTTTTT. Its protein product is CASSPTELNEKLFF.

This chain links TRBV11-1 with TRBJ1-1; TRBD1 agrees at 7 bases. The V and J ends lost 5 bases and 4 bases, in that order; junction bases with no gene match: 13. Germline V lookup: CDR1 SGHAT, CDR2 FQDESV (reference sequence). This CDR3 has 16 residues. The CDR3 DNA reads TGTGCCAGCAGCCCCCGGGACAGCCCCCGCGGCACTGAAGCTTTCTTT. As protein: CASSPRDSPRGTEAFF.

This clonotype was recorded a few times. The CDR3 region is CAISESAGSYEQYF. DNA of the CDR3: TGTGCCATCAGTGAGTCGGCGGGGTCCTACGAGCAGTACTTC. The rearrangement uses TRBV10-3 and TRBJ2-7, with D possibly being TRBD2 (6 bases). There are 14 residues in the CDR3. CDR1 is ENHRY and CDR2 is SYGVKD in the germline V gene. The V end lost 0 bases, the J end lost 1 base, and 7 bases lay between the germline ends.